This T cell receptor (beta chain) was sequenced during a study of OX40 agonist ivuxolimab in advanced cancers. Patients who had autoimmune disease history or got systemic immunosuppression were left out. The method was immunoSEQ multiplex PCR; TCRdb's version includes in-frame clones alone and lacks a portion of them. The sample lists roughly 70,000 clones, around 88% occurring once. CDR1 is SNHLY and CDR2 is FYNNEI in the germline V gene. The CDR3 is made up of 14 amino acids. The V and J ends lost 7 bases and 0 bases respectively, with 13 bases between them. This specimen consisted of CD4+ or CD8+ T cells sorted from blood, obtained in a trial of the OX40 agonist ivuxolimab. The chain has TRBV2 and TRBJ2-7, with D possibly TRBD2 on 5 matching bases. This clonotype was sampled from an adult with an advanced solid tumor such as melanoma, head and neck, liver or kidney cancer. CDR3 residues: CASKPGFSSYEQYF. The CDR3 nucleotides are TGTGCCAGCAAACCGGGATTCAGCTCCTACGAGCAGTACTTC.